This T cell receptor (beta chain) comes out of a study of T-cell reconstitution after alpha-beta-depleted transplantation in children. This sample's TCRbeta library carried unique molecular identifier barcodes. Each CDR3 protein is one row after TCRdb ran MiXCR on the PCR reads. The repertoire holds some 520,000 distinct CDR3 sequences, about 30% seen once, with under 3% in the top ten. CDR1 MGHDK and CDR2 SYGVNS come from the germline V gene. Trimming took off 1 base at V and 0 bases at J, with 13 bases between the two ends. The CDR3 has 16 amino acids. The sequencing used PBMCs from the stem cell graft donor, collected from the stem cell graft. V gene TRBV25-1 combines with J gene TRBJ2-7, with a tentative D call TRBD2 (6 bases). This sequence originates from a human donor who donated a stem cell graft to a child with aplastic anemia. CDR3 nucleotides: TGTGCCAGCAGTGAATGGACCGGGACTGACTCCTACGAGCAGTACTTC. Amino acid sequence: CASSEWTGTDSYEQYF.